These T cell receptor beta chains were read from a single sample in a study of blood T cell repertoires in COVID-19. Only in-frame clones appear in the TCRdb table, and some are missing; sequencing was by immunoSEQ multiplex PCR. The profile shows about 210,000 clones, 81% of them singletons. What was sequenced was PBMCs or T cells enriched from blood (not recorded which). The receptors stem from a woman between 50 and 59 years old with acute COVID-19. CDR3s include the opening cysteine and the closing phenylalanine or tryptophan. Fields, in order: CDR3 protein, CDR3 DNA, V gene, clone size, J gene, D gene. A D gene is named only where the DNA matches it firmly. Rows give clone size only sometimes, using once, few, many, or a class for an expanded clone.

CASSYQAESNYGYTF	TGTGCCAGCAGTTACCAGGCAGAATCTAACTATGGCTACACCTTC	TRBV6-6	.	TRBJ1-2	.
CASSPTGEADTQYF	TGTGCCAGCAGTCCCACAGGGGAGGCAGATACGCAGTATTTT	TRBV28	.	TRBJ2-3	.
CATHTSGAGNQPQHF	TGTGCCACCCATACGAGCGGGGCCGGGAATCAGCCCCAGCATTTT	TRBV5-4	.	TRBJ1-5	.
CATSRAGSSGSYEQYF	TGTGCCACCAGCAGAGCCGGGTCTAGCGGGAGTTATGAGCAGTACTTC	TRBV15	.	TRBJ2-7	TRBD2
CASRYGTGDEFF	TGTGCCAGCAGATACGGGACAGGGGACGAGTTCTTC	TRBV12-3/TRBV12-4	.	TRBJ2-1	TRBD1
CATSDSSRLGAYNEQFF	TGTGCCACCAGTGACTCCTCTAGGTTAGGAGCCTACAATGAGCAGTTCTTC	TRBV24-1	.	TRBJ2-1	.
CASSLSLAGLAEDTQYF	TGTGCCAGCAGCTTAAGCCTAGCGGGACTCGCGGAAGATACGCAGTATTTT	TRBV7-3	.	TRBJ2-3	TRBD2
CASRYAGTGGYEQYF	TGTGCCAGCAGGTACGCCGGGACAGGGGGTTACGAGCAGTACTTC	TRBV6-5	few	TRBJ2-7	TRBD1
CASSSGTGGQPQHF	TGCGCCAGCAGTTCCGGGACAGGGGGTCAGCCCCAGCATTTT	TRBV5-1	.	TRBJ1-5	TRBD1
CASSQPLGTGRSTDTQYF	TGCGCCAGCAGTCAACCTTTGGGGACAGGGAGGTCCACAGATACGCAGTATTTT	TRBV23-1	.	TRBJ2-3	TRBD1
CASSLFFGGARSSTDTQYF	TGTGCCAGCAGCTTATTCTTCGGGGGGGCCCGCTCTAGCACAGATACGCAGTATTTT	TRBV7-2	.	TRBJ2-3	TRBD2
CASSLTGSNNEQFF	TGTGCCAGCAGTTTGACAGGATCCAACAATGAGCAGTTCTTC	TRBV28	.	TRBJ2-1	.
CASSQGGGGGNTEAFF	TGTGCCAGCAGCCAAGGTGGGGGAGGGGGTAACACTGAAGCTTTCTTT	TRBV4-2	.	TRBJ1-1	.
CSASSGAGTYEQYF	TGCAGTGCTAGTTCCGGAGCGGGTACCTACGAGCAGTACTTC	TRBV20-1	.	TRBJ2-7	.
CASSQGSGSYGYTF	TGTGCCAGCAGCCAAGGGAGTGGGAGCTATGGCTACACCTTC	TRBV3-1/TRBV3-2	once	TRBJ1-2	.
CASSLNRDRDGYTF	TGTGCCAGCAGTCTTAACCGGGACAGAGATGGCTACACCTTC	TRBV28	.	TRBJ1-2	TRBD1
CASSPSLGASNQPQHF	TGTGCCAGCTCACCGAGTCTGGGGGCGAGCAATCAGCCCCAGCATTTT	TRBV18	.	TRBJ1-5	.
CASSQDWQGLLGYTF	TGTGCCAGCAGCCAAGACTGGCAGGGCCTACTTGGCTACACCTTC	TRBV14	.	TRBJ1-2	.
CASSPGTAQYF	TGTGCCAGCAGCCCCGGGACAGCGCAGTATTTT	TRBV7-9	.	TRBJ2-3	TRBD1
CASSLFYDRGPGNTIYF	TGTGCCAGCAGCTTGTTCTATGACAGGGGGCCCGGAAACACCATATATTTT	TRBV5-5	few	TRBJ1-3	TRBD1
CSASEGEEYF	TGCAGTGCTAGTGAGGGTGAGGAGTACTTC	TRBV20-1	.	TRBJ2-7	.
CASSFGQSYEQYF	TGTGCCAGCAGCTTCGGACAGTCCTACGAGCAGTACTTC	TRBV7-8	.	TRBJ2-7	.
CASSQETGTGANYGYTF	TGTGCCAGCAGCCAAGAAACAGGGACAGGGGCGAACTATGGCTACACCTTC	TRBV3-1/TRBV3-2	.	TRBJ1-2	TRBD1
CASSVAQGANEKLFF	TGTGCCAGCAGCGTAGCACAGGGTGCTAATGAAAAACTGTTTTTT	TRBV9	.	TRBJ1-4	.
CASDIGGQRNTGELFF	TGTGCCAGCGACATAGGGGGACAGCGAAACACCGGGGAGCTGTTTTTT	TRBV7-2	once	TRBJ2-2	TRBD1
CASSQDPPAGGPETQYF	TGTGCCAGCAGCCAAGATCCCCCAGCGGGAGGGCCAGAGACCCAGTACTTC	TRBV3-1/TRBV3-2	.	TRBJ2-5	TRBD2
CATNRQENQPQHF	TGTGCCACGAACAGACAGGAGAATCAGCCCCAGCATTTT	TRBV10-3	.	TRBJ1-5	.
CASSRSSGGSTYEQYF	TGTGCCAGCAGCCGTAGTAGCGGGGGATCTACCTACGAGCAGTACTTC	TRBV3-1/TRBV3-2	.	TRBJ2-7	TRBD2
CASSTRLVLGDSYNEQFF	TGTGCCAGCTCAACTAGACTAGTTTTAGGGGATTCCTACAATGAGCAGTTCTTC	TRBV18	once	TRBJ2-1	.
CATSDLRRGGMDTQYF	TGTGCCACCAGTGATTTAAGAAGGGGGGGGATGGATACGCAGTATTTT	TRBV24-1	.	TRBJ2-3	.
CASSYGAGGINEQFF	TGTGCCAGCAGTTACGGGGCGGGAGGAATAAATGAGCAGTTCTTC	TRBV6-6	.	TRBJ2-1	TRBD2
CASSLGSGQSTTGELFF	TGTGCCAGCAGCTTAGGCTCGGGACAGTCAACCACCGGGGAGCTGTTTTTT	TRBV7-9	.	TRBJ2-2	TRBD1
CASSIGHRDKKNEKLFF	TGCGCCAGCAGCATAGGCCACCGGGACAAAAAGAATGAAAAACTGTTTTTT	TRBV5-1	.	TRBJ1-4	.
CASSPLQGRNTEAFF	TGTGCCAGCAGCCCCCTCCAGGGGCGGAACACTGAAGCTTTCTTT	TRBV28	.	TRBJ1-1	.
CASSLDPPTDTQYF	TGTGCCAGCAGCTTAGATCCCCCTACAGATACGCAGTATTTT	TRBV7-2	.	TRBJ2-3	.
CASSLVAAAQYF	TGTGCCAGCAGCTTAGTAGCTGCGGCGCAGTATTTT	TRBV7-2	.	TRBJ2-3	.
CASSFPDRGSGYTF	TGTGCCAGCAGCTTCCCTGACAGGGGCTCTGGCTACACCTTC	TRBV7-2	.	TRBJ1-2	TRBD1
CASSRTGNTEAFF	TGTGCCAGCAGTCGTACAGGGAACACTGAAGCTTTCTTT	TRBV27	.	TRBJ1-1	.
CASARDSYNSPLHF	TGTGCCAGCGCGAGGGACTCCTATAATTCACCCCTCCACTTT	TRBV13	once	TRBJ1-6	.
CAISVEHGGAREQYF	TGTGCCATCAGTGTTGAACACGGGGGGGCGAGGGAGCAGTACTTC	TRBV10-3	.	TRBJ2-7	TRBD2
CASSYSGTGGFGYTF	TGTGCCAGCAGTTACTCAGGGACAGGGGGCTTTGGCTACACCTTC	TRBV6-5	few	TRBJ1-2	TRBD1
CASSPRDRSNEQFF	TGTGCCAGCAGCCCCCGGGACAGGAGCAATGAGCAGTTCTTC	TRBV14	.	TRBJ2-1	TRBD1
CSVISDNSYEQYF	TGCAGCGTTATTTCGGACAACTCCTACGAGCAGTACTTC	TRBV29-1	.	TRBJ2-7	.
CASSFGISSNQPQHF	TGTGCCAGCAGCTTCGGTATCTCTAGCAATCAGCCCCAGCATTTT	TRBV5-6	.	TRBJ1-5	.
CASSFRTRTGSGYTF	TGTGCCAGCAGTTTCCGAACTAGGACAGGCTCTGGCTACACCTTC	TRBV6-5	.	TRBJ1-2	TRBD1
CASSPRLAGGLLSTDTQYF	TGTGCCAGCAGCCCGCGACTAGCGGGAGGGCTATTGAGCACAGATACGCAGTATTTT	TRBV7-2	.	TRBJ2-3	TRBD2
CASSGNHWEGRESNQPQHF	TGTGCCAGCAGCGGAAACCACTGGGAGGGCAGGGAGAGTAATCAGCCCCAGCATTTT	TRBV3-1/TRBV3-2	few	TRBJ1-5	.
CASSFGTDNQPQHF	TGCGCCAGCAGCTTCGGGACAGACAATCAGCCCCAGCATTTT	TRBV5-1	.	TRBJ1-5	TRBD1
CASSLRGTGNEKLFF	TGTGCCAGCAGCTTAAGGGGGACAGGGAATGAAAAACTGTTTTTT	TRBV7-8	many	TRBJ1-4	TRBD1
CASSSWTSGVPGTDTQYF	TGTGCCAGCAGTTCCTGGACTAGCGGGGTCCCCGGCACAGATACGCAGTATTTT	TRBV28	.	TRBJ2-3	TRBD2
CASSVLGAGEKLFF	TGTGCCAGCAGTGTATTGGGGGCCGGTGAAAAACTGTTTTTT	TRBV27	few	TRBJ1-4	.
CASSFRDRDGYTF	TGTGCCAGCAGTTTTAGGGACAGGGATGGCTACACCTTC	TRBV28	once	TRBJ1-2	TRBD1
CASSLETRYNEQFF	TGTGCCAGCAGCTTAGAAACGCGCTACAATGAGCAGTTCTTC	TRBV7-9	once	TRBJ2-1	.
CASSPSRQGADTQYF	TGTGCCAGCTCACCGTCGAGACAGGGTGCAGATACGCAGTATTTT	TRBV18	few	TRBJ2-3	TRBD1
CASSAGTGHSPLHF	TGTGCCAGCAGCGCAGGGACAGGCCATTCACCCCTCCACTTT	TRBV7-2	few	TRBJ1-6	TRBD1